This T cell receptor (beta chain) stems from a study of T cell changes during pregnancy in multiple sclerosis. With V trimmed by 1 base and J by 6 bases, 5 bases remained unmatched. Germline loops: CDR1 MDHEN, CDR2 SYDVKM. The CDR3 is 15 amino acids. Assay: immunoSEQ multiplex PCR; the TCRdb copy retains only in-frame clones and omits some. The sample has under 110,000 clones; about 91% are singletons. This TCR came from a female donor with multiple sclerosis, enrolled in a pregnancy study. The V gene is TRBV28, the J gene TRBJ2-3, with TRBD1 identical over 9 bases. Here the sequenced sample was peripheral blood, taken in the second trimester of pregnancy. CDR3 residues: CASSLYGTGSDTQYF. The CDR3 DNA is TGTGCCAGCAGTTTATATGGGACAGGGAGCGATACGCAGTATTTT.